A single sample gave rise to the 4 T cell receptor beta chains below, sequenced in a study of blood T cell repertoires in COVID-19. Method: immunoSEQ multiplex PCR; TCRdb's copy keeps in-frame clones and lacks some. Here the sample spans fewer than 250,000 clones, approximately 85% being singletons. The specimen sequenced was peripheral blood. Source of these receptors: a woman aged 80 or older with COVID-19, enrolled during active disease.

The V call is TRBV2, the J call TRBJ1-1; D is possibly TRBD1 (5 bases). Per the germline V gene, CDR1 is SNHLY and CDR2 is FYNNEI. Trimming removed 7 bases from V and 0 bases from J, with 12 bases in between. The CDR3 runs to 14 residues. The CDR3, as DNA: TGTGCCAGCAAGGGGATTGTTTTGAACACTGAAGCTTTCTTT. Its protein product is CASKGIVLNTEAFF.

This clone has more than one count but fewer than ten. The chain recombines TRBV2 with TRBJ1-4; 8 bases match TRBD1. Germline lookup yields CDR1 SNHLY and CDR2 FYNNEI. The CDR3 sequence is 14 residues long. V lost 3 bases, J lost 7 bases, and 4 bases stayed unmatched. The CDR3 reads CASSDRDRREKLFF. CDR3 DNA: TGTGCCAGCAGTGACCGGGACAGGCGTGAAAAACTGTTTTTT.

The rearrangement joins TRBV25-1 to TRBJ2-5; 9 bases align to TRBD1. Germline V gene sequence: CDR1 MGHDK, CDR2 SYGVNS. The ends lost 1 base at V and 5 bases at J; junction bases unmatched: 5. CDR3 length: 15 amino acids. The CDR3 protein is CASSESGQGRETQYF. The CDR3 DNA is TGTGCCAGCAGTGAATCAGGACAGGGGCGGGAGACCCAGTACTTC.

The chain is built from TRBV7-9 and TRBJ1-1, with TRBD1 identical over 7 bases. Per germline, CDR1 SEHNR and CDR2 FQNEAQ (reference sequence). CDR3 length equals 13 residues. V was pared by 4 bases and J by 7 bases, with 6 bases of the junction left unmatched. The DNA for the CDR3 is TGTGCCAGCAGCTCGGGACAGAGCCGTGAAGCTTTCTTT. Translated, it gives CASSSGQSREAFF.